A selection of T cell receptor beta chains follows, all from one sample in a study of blood T cells in healthy people across ages. Via MiXCR, TCRdb re-called the 5' RACE reads, giving one row per CDR3 protein. The repertoire includes around 800,000 distinct CDR3 sequences, 20% to 30% of them detected once, and around 2.9% sits in the top ten. The sample was also linked to a second study, of T cells of mothers and their children.

The specimen sequenced was blood. The receptors shown here come from a boy younger than 18 in good health. CDR3s include the opening cysteine and the closing phenylalanine or tryptophan. D genes are given only for firm matches. A clone size is listed for some rows: how often the clone was seen (once, few, many), or a class if it is expanded.

d_call	clone_size	j_call	v_call	cdr3_aa	cdr3_nt
-	many	TRBJ1-3	TRBV10-3	CAISGGLGNTIYF	TGTGCCATCAGTGGGGGCCTGGGGAACACCATATATTTT
-	once	TRBJ2-5	TRBV15	CATSRDQNLETQYF	TGTGCCACCAGCAGAGATCAGAACCTGGAGACCCAGTACTTC
-	-	TRBJ2-1	TRBV29-1	CSVYRVLYNEQFF	TGCAGCGTTTACAGGGTCCTCTACAATGAGCAGTTCTTC
TRBD2	-	TRBJ2-7	TRBV6-5	CASSFQSGASYEQYF	TGTGCCAGCAGTTTTCAGAGCGGGGCCTCCTACGAGCAGTACTTC
-	few	TRBJ1-4	TRBV12-3/TRBV12-4	CASSFGVANEKLFF	TGTGCCAGCAGTTTTGGGGTGGCGAATGAAAAACTGTTTTTT
-	few	TRBJ1-2	TRBV6-1	CASTGTPRDLNYGYTF	TGTGCCAGCACGGGGACACCTCGCGACCTTAACTATGGCTACACCTTC
TRBD1	-	TRBJ2-1	TRBV6-1	CASNPWTGINNEQFF	TGTGCCAGCAACCCATGGACAGGGATAAACAATGAGCAGTTCTTC
TRBD2	few	TRBJ2-2	TRBV29-1	CSVRRGIGELFF	TGCAGCGTTCGGCGGGGGATCGGGGAGCTGTTTTTT
TRBD2	-	TRBJ2-7	TRBV10-3	CAISAKTSGGLEREQYF	TGTGCCATCAGTGCAAAAACTAGCGGGGGCCTCGAACGGGAGCAGTACTTC
-	many	TRBJ2-1	TRBV21-1	CASSPDSNNEQFF	TGTGCCAGCTCTCCCGACAGTAACAATGAGCAGTTCTTC
TRBD1	-	TRBJ2-5	TRBV6-2/TRBV6-3	CASITTGGLRETQYF	TGTGCCAGCATAACGACAGGGGGCCTTCGAGAGACCCAGTACTTC
-	-	TRBJ2-7	TRBV7-9	CASSPGDPRVSEQYF	TGTGCCAGCAGCCCGGGAGATCCGAGGGTCTCCGAGCAGTACTTC
TRBD1	-	TRBJ1-4	TRBV12-5	CASGLGQGINEKRFF	TGTGCTAGTGGTTTGGGACAGGGAATTAATGAAAAACGGTTTTTT
-	-	TRBJ2-4	TRBV19	CAGSSLVAKNIQYF	TGTGCCGGTAGTTCACTAGTTGCCAAAAACATTCAGTACTTC
TRBD1	few	TRBJ2-5	TRBV29-1	CSVGDRGGSETQYF	TGCAGCGTGGGGGACAGGGGAGGGTCGGAGACCCAGTACTTC
-	-	TRBJ1-4	TRBV7-9	CASSKVAAVLFF	TGTGCCAGCAGCAAGGTAGCTGCGGTGCTGTTTTTT
TRBD1	-	TRBJ1-2	TRBV30	CASDRGAGGYTF	TGTGCCTCGGACAGGGGGGCTGGCGGCTACACCTTC
-	-	TRBJ2-2	TRBV5-1	CASGIRAAGELFF	TGCGCCAGCGGGATCCGGGCGGCCGGGGAGCTGTTTTTT
-	few	TRBJ1-5	TRBV11-2	CASSLGTRRDQPQHF	TGTGCCAGCAGCTTAGGGACAAGGAGGGATCAGCCCCAGCATTTT